Below are 28 T cell receptor beta chains sequenced from a single sample in a study of OX40 agonist ivuxolimab in advanced cancers. Generated by immunoSEQ multiplex PCR, the TCRdb table keeps only in-frame clones and is missing some. The sample lists 30,000 to 35,000 clones, 70% to 90% occurring once. The specimen comprised CD4+ or CD8+ T cells sorted from blood, sampled in a trial of the OX40 agonist ivuxolimab. These TCRs come from an adult with an advanced solid tumor such as melanoma, head and neck, liver or kidney cancer.

The chain carries TRBV7-8 and TRBJ2-1; a possible D gene is TRBD1 (6 bases). The CDR3 runs 15 residues. In germline, CDR1 is SGHVS, CDR2 FQNEAQ. V lost 2 bases, J lost 7 bases, and 15 bases lay in between. CDR3 residues: CASSLWQGSGNEQFF. The CDR3 bases are TGTGCCAGCAGCTTATGGCAGGGGTCGGGTAATGAGCAGTTCTTC. The full variable domain, with the rest looked up from reference TRBV7-8 and TRBJ2-1, is GAGVSQSPRYKVAKRGQDVALRCDPISGHVSLFWYQQALGQGPEFLTYFQNEAQLDKSGLPSDRFFAERPEGSVSTLKIQRTQQEDSAVYLCASSLWQGSGNEQFFGPGTRLTVL.

This chain uses TRBV7-8 with TRBJ1-6, with 9 nucleotides matching TRBD1. There are 14 residues in the CDR3. Germline assignment: CDR1 SGHVS and CDR2 FQNEAQ. V shed 5 bases and J 8 bases; nucleotides not matched to a gene: 4. CDR3 bases: TGTGCCAGCAGCCGGACAGGGGAGGATTCACCCCTCCACTTT. Translation gives CASSRTGEDSPLHF.

In this sample, this clone turned up once. The chain carries TRBV13 and TRBJ2-3; D is perhaps TRBD2 (5 bases). Trimming took 2 bases from V and 7 from J, leaving 13 bases between them. CDR1 is PRHDT and CDR2 is FYEKMQ in the germline V gene (reference sequence). The CDR3 extends over 14 amino acids. CDR3 sequence: CASSLLASSNTQYF. The CDR3 bases are TGTGCCAGCAGCTTACTTGCTAGCTCAAATACGCAGTATTTT.

This clone has just a few counts. This chain connects TRBV2 to TRBJ1-1; 9 bases are shared with TRBD1. V was pared by 8 bases and J by 3 bases, with 4 bases of the junction left unmatched. The CDR3 is 13 amino acids. Germline assignment: CDR1 SNHLY and CDR2 FYNNEI. The CDR3 loop is CASRGTGYTEAFF. The CDR3 bases are TGTGCCAGCCGGGGGACAGGGTACACTGAAGCTTTCTTT.

The CDR3: CASSLSPGLGTEAFF. Here the CDR3 DNA reads TGTGCCAGCAGTTTATCGCCCGGGTTGGGCACTGAAGCTTTCTTT. This chain links TRBV27 with TRBJ1-1; unclear D gene. Trimming took off 0 bases at V and 4 bases at J, with 12 bases between the two ends. There are 15 residues in the CDR3. Germline V CDR1 and CDR2: MNHEY, SMNVEV (reference sequence).

The rearrangement joins TRBV4-3 to TRBJ2-7, with 8 bases fitting TRBD1. There are 15 residues in the CDR3. Looked up from germline, CDR1 is LGHNA and CDR2 is YSLEER. Trimming removed 2 bases from V and 6 bases from J; junction bases left unmatched: 9. As DNA, the CDR3 is TGCGCCAGCAGCCAAAGTGTGGACAGGGTACTCGAGCAGTACTTC. Amino acid sequence: CASSQSVDRVLEQYF.

The chain recombines TRBV30 with TRBJ2-3, with 7 bases matching TRBD2. Per germline, CDR1 GTSNPN and CDR2 SVGIG (reference sequence). The CDR3 totals 16 residues. V lost 0 bases, J lost 2 bases, and 8 bases stayed unmatched. The CDR3 DNA sequence: TGTGCCTGGAGTGTAGGCGGGGGAACTTTCACAGATACGCAGTATTTT. It is translated as CAWSVGGGTFTDTQYF.

This chain links TRBV4-1 with TRBJ1-4, with 10 bases matching TRBD1. With V trimmed by 4 bases and J by 6 bases, 5 bases remained unmatched. Looked up from germline, CDR1 is MGHRA and CDR2 is YSYEKL. This CDR3 has 15 residues. The CDR3 here is CASSPPGQGYEKLFF. The CDR3 nucleotides read TGCGCCAGCAGCCCTCCGGGACAGGGGTATGAAAAACTGTTTTTT.

This chain links TRBV27 with TRBJ2-3; the D is unclear. V was cut by 3 bases and J by 0 bases, with 7 bases left in between. The CDR3 contains 14 residues. Germline V CDR1 and CDR2: MNHEY, SMNVEV (reference sequence). The CDR3 reads CASSFYTSTDTQYF. The CDR3 DNA follows: TGTGCCAGCAGTTTTTACACGAGCACAGATACGCAGTATTTT.

Relative to its sample, this clone is medium-sized. The CDR3 reads CAWSGRGRVDEKLFF. CDR3 DNA: TGTGCCTGGAGCGGGAGGGGACGGGTCGATGAAAAACTGTTTTTT. The chain combines TRBV30 with TRBJ1-4, with TRBD1 as a possible D gene (5 bases). This CDR3 has 15 amino acids. Germline values: CDR1 GTSNPN, CDR2 SVGIG (reference sequence). Trimming took 3 bases from V and 6 from J, leaving 17 bases between them.

The V and J genes are TRBV7-9 and TRBJ2-7, with D perhaps assigned TRBD1 or TRBD2 (5 bases each). Trimming removed 5 bases from V and 7 bases from J, with 18 bases in between. CDR1 and CDR2 from the germline V gene are SEHNR and FQNEAQ (reference sequence). The CDR3 covers 14 residues. The CDR3 DNA sequence: TGTGCCAGCAGCACGGGACCCGTGAGGGCGGAGCAGTACTTC. Translation: CASSTGPVRAEQYF.

V usage is TRBV11-2 and J usage is TRBJ1-5; D possibly corresponds to TRBD1 (5 bases). V lost 2 bases, J lost 2 bases, and 10 bases lay in between. This CDR3 contains 15 residues. CDR1 is SGHAT and CDR2 is FQNNGV in the germline V gene. CDR3 region: CASSLSGFGNQPQHF. CDR3 sequence (DNA): TGTGCCAGCAGCTTATCAGGGTTCGGCAATCAGCCCCAGCATTTT.

The rearrangement uses TRBV5-4 and TRBJ1-2; D is ambiguous. In germline, CDR1 is SGHNT, CDR2 YYREEE (reference sequence). This CDR3 is built from 13 residues. The germline V and J ends were trimmed by 0 bases and 8 bases, with 11 bases remaining between them. The CDR3 loop reads CASSLAGGEGYTF. CDR3 in DNA: TGTGCCAGCAGCTTGGCCGGCGGGGAAGGCTACACCTTC.

The genes are TRBV29-1 and TRBJ2-7; a possible D gene is TRBD1 (5 bases). V was pared by 5 bases and J by 2 bases, with 13 bases between. Germline V CDR1 and CDR2: SQVTM, ANQGSEA. This CDR3 is built from 13 residues. The CDR3 DNA reads as TGCAGCGTTAGGACAAGTGACACCTACGAGCAGTACTTC. This translates into CSVRTSDTYEQYF.

This clone was counted once. The chain employs TRBV7-2 and TRBJ2-1, with D uncertain. The germline V gene has CDR1 SGHTA and CDR2 FQGNSA. The CDR3 runs to 15 residues. V gave up 2 bases and J gave up 1 base, with 9 bases separating them. The CDR3 loop is CASSLLSRSYNEQFF. For the CDR3, the DNA is TGTGCCAGCAGCTTACTATCTAGGTCCTACAATGAGCAGTTCTTC.

This rearrangement joins TRBV5-1 to TRBJ1-2; 9 nucleotides align to TRBD1. Germline-derived CDR1 and CDR2 are SGHRS and YFSETQ. This CDR3 region has 15 residues. The V gene end was trimmed by 0 bases and the J gene end by 3 bases; junction bases not matched to a gene: 3. The CDR3 region has the DNA TGCGCCAGCAGCTTGGATGACAGGGGGGACTATGGCTACACCTTC. Translated, it gives CASSLDDRGDYGYTF.

Only one count was recorded for this clone. This sequence joins TRBV28 and TRBJ2-3, with 9 bases matching TRBD1. The junction had 13 bases not matched to a gene; V was cut back by 6 bases and J by 3 bases. Germline-derived CDR1 and CDR2 are MDHEN and SYDVKM. The CDR3 extends over 17 amino acids. CDR3 residues: CASRMIPGQGRTDTQYF. Here the CDR3 DNA reads TGTGCCAGCAGAATGATTCCGGGACAGGGAAGGACAGATACGCAGTATTTT. Full variable domain (missing parts from reference TRBV28 and TRBJ2-3): DVKVTQSSRYLVKRTGEKVFLECVQDMDHENMFWYRQDPGLGLRLIYFSYDVKMKEKGDIPEGYSVSREKKERFSLILESASTNQTSMYLCASRMIPGQGRTDTQYFGPGTRLTVL.

This chain joins TRBV7-9 and TRBJ2-7, with 7 bases fitting TRBD1. CDR3 length: 14 amino acids. V gave up 6 bases and J gave up 3 bases; unmatched junction bases: 8. The germline V gene encodes CDR1 SEHNR and CDR2 FQNEAQ (reference sequence). CDR3: CASRNGQVDYEQYF. For the CDR3, the DNA is TGTGCCAGCAGGAACGGACAGGTAGACTACGAGCAGTACTTC.

The CDR3 region has the DNA TGTGCCAGTAGTATAGGGTCGGGGATATCTGGGGCCAACGTCCTGACTTTC. Translated: CASSIGSGISGANVLTF. V gene TRBV19 combines with J gene TRBJ2-6, with D perhaps matching TRBD2 (5 bases). The germline V gene encodes CDR1 LNHDA and CDR2 SQIVND (reference sequence). The CDR3 consists of 17 residues. The germline V and J ends were trimmed by 1 base and 1 base, with 11 bases remaining between them.

The rearrangement joins TRBV5-5 to TRBJ2-7; 8 positions match TRBD1. V trimming: 5 bases; J trimming: 6 bases; junction bases outside the gene matches: 7. Germline assignment: CDR1 SGHKS and CDR2 YYEKEE (reference sequence). This CDR3 has 13 amino acids. CDR3 sequence reads: CASRHGQGGEQYF. The CDR3 region has the DNA TGTGCCAGCAGGCACGGACAGGGTGGCGAGCAGTACTTC.

To note about this clone: At one of its ends the junction is not consistent with the germline gene, which may arise from a read error. The same CDR3 arises from other DNA sequences in this sample as well. J is TRBJ2-7 and V is TRBV5-1; unclear D gene. CDR1 is SGHRS and CDR2 is YFSETQ in the germline V gene. The CDR3 consists of 13 residues. CDR3 protein: CASSAVGSYEQYF. The CDR3 DNA reads as TGCGCTAGCAGCGCGGTCGGCTCCTACGAGCAGTACTTC. Filled out from reference TRBV5-1 and TRBJ2-7, the complete variable domain reads KAGVTQTPRYLIKTRGQQVTLSCSPISGHRSVSWYQQTPGQGLQFLFEYFSETQRNKGNFPGRFSGRQFSNSRSEMNVSTLELGDSALYLCASSAVGSYEQYFGPGTRLTVT.

This clone is judged medium-sized. The rearrangement links TRBV4-2 to TRBJ2-5; TRBD2 agrees at 10 bases. Germline assignment: CDR1 LGHNA and CDR2 YNFKEQ. The CDR3 consists of 16 residues. V shed 1 base, J shed 5 bases, and the junction held 7 bases outside the gene matches. The CDR3 DNA is TGTGCCAGCAGCCAAGGCAAGCGGGAGGGTTGGGAGACCCAGTACTTC. Translation gives CASSQGKREGWETQYF.

This clone appeared once. The CDR3 DNA reads TGCGCCAGCAGCCCAAGAGGGACAGGGGGGGATCAGCCCCAGCATTTT. It encodes CASSPRGTGGDQPQHF. The chain carries TRBV4-1 and TRBJ1-5; 11 bases are a match to TRBD1. J lost 5 bases, V lost 4 bases, and 7 bases had no gene match. The CDR3 loop spans 16 amino acids. Germline values: CDR1 MGHRA, CDR2 YSYEKL.

V usage is TRBV30 and J usage is TRBJ2-5, with 10 positions matching TRBD2. This CDR3 region has 14 residues. Germline loops: CDR1 GTSNPN, CDR2 SVGIG (reference sequence). J gave up 4 bases and V 0 bases, and 2 bases lay outside the gene matches. CDR3 residues: CAWSVIAGGETQYF. The CDR3 nucleotides are TGTGCCTGGAGTGTAATAGCGGGAGGAGAGACCCAGTACTTC.

This chain links TRBV29-1 with TRBJ2-7, with D hard to call. This CDR3 is built from 19 residues. Germline CDR1 SQVTM, CDR2 ANQGSEA. The V gene lost 0 bases and the J gene lost 1 base, with 25 bases spanning the gap. The CDR3: CSVEEELTPSLLRSYEQYF. CDR3 nucleotide sequence: TGCAGCGTTGAAGAAGAGTTAACACCGTCACTTCTTAGGTCCTACGAGCAGTACTTC.

This clone was seen only once. CDR3 DNA sequence: TGTGCCAGCAGCCGTACCCACAAGGACCCTAATGAAAAACTGTTTTTT. Its translation is CASSRTHKDPNEKLFF. V and J are TRBV7-9 and TRBJ1-4; D not certain. CDR1 is SEHNR, CDR2 FQNEAQ, per germline (reference sequence). There are 16 residues in the CDR3. V gave up 5 bases and J gave up 3 bases, with 16 bases separating them. The full variable domain, with the rest looked up from reference TRBV7-9 and TRBJ1-4, is DTGVSQNPRHKITKRGQNVTFRCDPISEHNRLYWYRQTLGQGPEFLTYFQNEAQLEKSRLLSDRFSAERPKGSFSTLEIQRTEQGDSAMYLCASSRTHKDPNEKLFFGSGTQLSVL.

The chain links TRBV13 to TRBJ1-3; no reliable D call. V lost 0 bases and J 4 bases, leaving 13 bases between the germline ends. CDR3 length: 16 residues. The germline CDR1 and CDR2 sequences are PRHDT and FYEKMQ (reference sequence). Written as DNA, the CDR3 is TGTGCCAGCAGCTTAGGCGGCCGGCCCTTCGGAAACACCATATATTTT. Protein product: CASSLGGRPFGNTIYF.

The chain carries TRBV9 and TRBJ2-7; D not resolved. CDR1 and CDR2 from the germline V gene are SGDLS and YYNGEE. V was clipped by 4 bases and J by 3 bases, with 17 bases between them. CDR3 length: 15 amino acids. As DNA, the CDR3 is TGTGCCAGCAGCCCAAGCCCGATGGCCGACTACGAGCAGTACTTC. Residues: CASSPSPMADYEQYF.